The 25 T cell receptor beta chains listed next were all sequenced from one sample in a study of T-cell memory formation after mild COVID-19. MiXCR, applied by TCRdb to the 5' RACE reads, yields one record per CDR3 protein. The sample consists of about 130,000 distinct CDR3 sequences, approximately 5.9% of them appearing once. Sequencing used PBMCs or a T cell subset sorted from them (not recorded which). These receptors were taken from an adult woman who had mild COVID-19 (a few samples of this study predate the infection). Cell type and time point are not known.

There are a few counts of this clonotype. The chain uses TRBV20-1 and TRBJ2-7, with a possible D match to TRBD2 (6 bases). The V end lost 0 bases, the J end lost 4 bases, and 13 bases lay between the germline ends. The CDR3 consists of 14 residues. Germline V gene data show CDR1 as DFQATT and CDR2 as SNEGSKA (reference sequence). The CDR3 DNA follows: TGCAGTGCTAGAGAGGTAGCGGATCAATACGAGCAGTACTTC. Its translation is CSAREVADQYEQYF.

This clonotype appeared a few times. The chain is built from TRBV28 and TRBJ1-3; D not certain. This CDR3 comprises 15 residues. The germline V and J ends were trimmed by 2 bases and 0 bases, with 8 bases remaining between them. Germline assignment: CDR1 MDHEN and CDR2 SYDVKM. In DNA, the CDR3 is TGTGCCAGCAGTTTAACACCTCGCTCTGGAAACACCATATATTTT. It specifies CASSLTPRSGNTIYF.

This clonotype appeared once. V usage is TRBV18 and J usage is TRBJ1-3; no clear D. Trimming removed 2 bases at V and 0 bases at J, with 8 bases between. Germline loops: CDR1 KGHSH, CDR2 LQKENI. CDR3 length: 15 amino acids. Written as DNA, the CDR3 is TGTGCCAGCTCACCAAGACATCTCTCTGGAAACACCATATATTTT. This encodes CASSPRHLSGNTIYF.

This clonotype turned up a few times. This chain links TRBV4-2 with TRBJ1-6; a weak D match, TRBD1 (5 bases). There are 18 residues in the CDR3. V lost 1 base to trimming and J lost 3 bases, with 16 bases between them. Germline V CDR1 and CDR2: LGHNA, YNFKEQ. This CDR3 is CASSQGVSGVDYNSPLHF. DNA for the CDR3: TGTGCCAGCAGCCAAGGGGTGTCGGGGGTAGACTATAATTCACCCCTCCACTTT.

This clonotype showed up just a few times. The chain joins TRBV4-1 to TRBJ2-7; a weak D match, TRBD2 (6 bases). Per germline, CDR1 MGHRA and CDR2 YSYEKL. Trimming removed 2 bases from V and 2 bases from J, with 25 bases in between. The CDR3 spans 19 residues. The CDR3 here is CASSQPTLQLASRTYEQYF. The CDR3 nucleotides are TGCGCCAGCAGCCAACCAACCCTACAACTAGCTTCCCGAACCTACGAGCAGTACTTC.

This clonotype was seen only a few times. The V call is TRBV30, the J call TRBJ1-6; D gene ambiguous. In germline, CDR1 is GTSNPN, CDR2 SVGIG (reference sequence). The V end lost 0 bases, the J end lost 4 bases, and 16 bases lay between the germline ends. CDR3 size: 17 residues. The CDR3 here is CAWSVPQPARYNSPLHF. As DNA, the CDR3 is TGTGCCTGGAGTGTACCCCAACCGGCACGGTATAATTCACCCCTCCACTTT. Looking up the rest from reference TRBV30 and TRBJ1-6 gives the full variable domain: SQTIHQWPATLVQPVGSPLSLECTVEGTSNPNLYWYRQAAGRGLQLLFYSVGIGQISSEVPQNLSASRPQDRQFILSSKKLLLSDSGFYLCAWSVPQPARYNSPLHFGNGTRLTVT.

This clonotype was recorded many times. This chain connects TRBV20-1 to TRBJ2-1, with 10 bases that match TRBD2. Trimming took 0 bases from V and 6 from J; bases not matched to a gene: 17. This CDR3 comprises 19 residues. The germline V gene encodes CDR1 DFQATT and CDR2 SNEGSKA (reference sequence). The CDR3: CSARDSSGRAYRLVNEQFF. Here the CDR3 DNA reads TGCAGTGCTAGAGATTCAAGCGGGAGGGCCTATCGTTTAGTCAATGAGCAGTTCTTC.

The sample holds a few counts of this clonotype. The chain links TRBV2 to TRBJ2-3; 7 nucleotides line up with TRBD2. The CDR3 sequence is 17 residues long. Germline V lookup: CDR1 SNHLY, CDR2 FYNNEI. The V gene end was trimmed by 8 bases and the J gene end by 0 bases; junction bases not matched to a gene: 14. The chain's CDR3 is CASQIGRSSGSTDTQYF. CDR3 nucleotide sequence: TGTGCCAGCCAAATTGGGAGGTCTAGCGGTAGCACAGATACGCAGTATTTT. The full variable domain, completed using reference TRBV2 and TRBJ2-3, is EPEVTQTPSHQVTQMGQEVILRCVPISNHLYFYWYRQILGQKVEFLVSFYNNEISEKSEIFDDQFSVERPDGSNFTLKIRSTKLEDSAMYFCASQIGRSSGSTDTQYFGPGTRLTVL.

V usage is TRBV6-5 and J usage is TRBJ2-1, with D perhaps matching TRBD2 (5 bases). V dropped 5 bases and J dropped 6 bases, with 20 bases sitting between them. This CDR3 is 16 amino acids long. The germline V gene has CDR1 MNHEY and CDR2 SVGAGI. The CDR3: CASSPLDSLVGNEQFF. The CDR3 DNA sequence: TGTGCCAGCAGTCCCCTTGACTCACTAGTGGGCAATGAGCAGTTCTTC.

There are a few counts of this clonotype. The chain carries TRBV12-3 or TRBV12-4 and TRBJ1-1; D gene ambiguous. The germline V and J ends were trimmed by 6 bases and 1 base, with 9 bases remaining between them. This CDR3 is built from 13 residues. The DNA of the CDR3 is TGTGCCAGCAGCCGCGATACGAACACTGAAGCTTTCTTT. This translates into CASSRDTNTEAFF.

This clonotype showed up just a few times. V is TRBV7-2 and J is TRBJ2-2; the match to TRBD2 covers 8 bases. With V trimmed by 2 bases and J by 2 bases, 1 base remained unmatched. The CDR3 has 15 amino acids. Germline-derived CDR1 and CDR2 are SGHTA and FQGNSA. CDR3 DNA sequence: TGTGCCAGCAGCTTAACTAGCGGTAACACCGGGGAGCTGTTTTTT. This codes for CASSLTSGNTGELFF. The complete variable domain, with remaining parts taken from reference TRBV7-2 and TRBJ2-2, reads GAGVSQSPSNKVTEKGKDVELRCDPISGHTALYWYRQSLGQGLEFLIYFQGNSAPDKSGLPSDRFSAERTGGSVSTLTIQRTQQEDSAVYLCASSLTSGNTGELFFGEGSRLTVL.

Comment on this clonotype: A single base separates this from a much larger clone, so it may be a read error. The rearrangement uses TRBV4-3 and TRBJ2-3; TRBD1 might be the D (6 bases). Germline CDR1 reads LGHNA; CDR2 reads YSLEER. This CDR3 is built from 15 residues. Trimming shortened V by 0 bases and J by 7 bases, and 14 bases separated the two germline ends. The CDR3 DNA reads as TGCGCCAGCAGCCAAGATGGGTTCGGGACAAATACGCAGTATTTT. This codes for CASSQDGFGTNTQYF.

Many counts were recorded for this clonotype. This chain connects TRBV27 to TRBJ2-7, with D perhaps matching TRBD2 (6 bases). Trimming took off 3 bases at V and 5 bases at J, with 11 bases between the two ends. Per germline, CDR1 MNHEY and CDR2 SMNVEV (reference sequence). This CDR3 has 13 residues. CDR3 DNA: TGTGCCAGCAGTTTTCAGGGAGGCCACGAGCAGTACTTC. This encodes CASSFQGGHEQYF.

In this sample, this clonotype turned up a few times. V usage is TRBV12-3 or TRBV12-4 and J usage is TRBJ2-3; 7 bases are a match to TRBD2. The CDR3 has 12 residues. V shed 6 bases, J shed 5 bases, and the junction held 2 bases outside the gene matches. CDR3 nucleotide sequence: TGTGCCAGCAGACTAGCGCAAGATACGCAGTATTTT. Translation gives CASRLAQDTQYF.

This clonotype has only a few counts. This chain uses TRBV2 with TRBJ2-7; possibly TRBD1 or TRBD2 for D (5 bases each). The CDR3 totals 12 residues. In germline, CDR1 is SNHLY, CDR2 FYNNEI. Between the trimmed V and J ends, which lost 9 bases and 1 base, there was a span of 10 bases. CDR3 bases: TGTGCCAGTCGGGACCGTTCCTACGAGCAGTACTTC. It specifies CASRDRSYEQYF.

V and J are TRBV5-6 and TRBJ1-1; no reliable D call. The CDR3 runs to 14 residues. Germline V lookup: CDR1 SGHDT, CDR2 YYEEEE. V dropped 1 base and J dropped 1 base, with 8 bases sitting between them. The CDR3: CASSLRGGNTEAFF. CDR3 sequence (DNA): TGTGCCAGCAGCTTGCGGGGTGGGAACACTGAAGCTTTCTTT.

The sample holds a few counts of this clonotype. The V and J genes are TRBV7-6 and TRBJ1-3, with D unresolved. The V and J ends lost 5 bases and 1 base respectively, with 12 bases between them. Per germline, CDR1 SGHVS and CDR2 FNYEAQ. The CDR3 runs 15 residues. As DNA, the CDR3 is TGTGCCAGCAGCCCACCTGGGAAATCTGGAAACACCATATATTTT. Translated: CASSPPGKSGNTIYF.

Only a few counts were recorded for this clonotype. The V call is TRBV18, the J call TRBJ2-7; no clear D gene. V lost 5 bases and J lost 3, with 11 bases in between. The germline gives CDR1 KGHSH, CDR2 LQKENI. This CDR3 region has 13 residues. The CDR3 reads CASSYLDDYEQYF. The DNA of the CDR3 is TGTGCCAGCTCATATCTTGACGACTACGAGCAGTACTTC.

This clonotype was seen ten or more times. The V gene is TRBV7-2, the J gene TRBJ2-3, with a tentative D call TRBD2 (6 bases). The ends were cut back, 0 bases at V and 5 bases at J, with 18 bases in the middle. CDR1 SGHTA and CDR2 FQGNSA come from the germline V gene. The CDR3 totals 17 residues. This chain's CDR3 is CASSLAVWRAGEDTQYF. CDR3 nucleotides: TGTGCCAGCAGCTTAGCGGTATGGAGGGCCGGGGAAGATACGCAGTATTTT.

The chain joins TRBV5-4 to TRBJ2-1; no clear D. Between the trimmed V and J ends, which lost 4 bases and 1 base, there was a span of 12 bases. CDR3 size: 15 residues. CDR1 and CDR2 from the germline V gene are SGHNT and YYREEE (reference sequence). CDR3 sequence: CASSPTQRSYNEQFF. In DNA form, the CDR3 reads TGTGCCAGCAGCCCTACGCAGAGGTCCTACAATGAGCAGTTCTTC.

This clonotype was picked up many times. The chain recombines TRBV25-1 with TRBJ2-7; the match to TRBD1 covers 7 bases. Germline V gene sequence: CDR1 MGHDK, CDR2 SYGVNS. V was clipped by 5 bases and J by 7 bases; unmatched bases: 14. The CDR3 covers 15 residues. The CDR3 region is CASSPGVTGVGEQYF. CDR3 DNA sequence: TGTGCCAGCAGTCCAGGAGTAACAGGGGTGGGAGAGCAGTACTTC.

This clonotype has more than one count but fewer than ten. The J gene is TRBJ2-7, the V gene TRBV5-1; TRBD1 matches 9 bases. The CDR3 length is 16 residues. The ends lost 4 bases at V and 4 bases at J; junction bases unmatched: 12. The germline CDR1 and CDR2 sequences are SGHRS and YFSETQ. The CDR3 loop is CASSEDTGQGGYEQYF. CDR3 bases: TGCGCCAGCAGCGAGGACACGGGACAGGGCGGTTACGAGCAGTACTTC.

This clonotype was recorded at least ten times. The chain employs TRBV7-8 and TRBJ1-6; D call uncertain. The V gene's germline CDR1 is SGHVS and CDR2 FQNEAQ. The CDR3 runs to 15 residues. Trimming removed 3 bases at V and 2 bases at J, with 8 bases between. This CDR3 is CASSFEVAYNSPLHF. CDR3 in DNA: TGTGCCAGCAGCTTTGAGGTAGCCTATAATTCACCCCTCCACTTT.

This clonotype was counted ten times or more. The chain has TRBV15 and TRBJ1-5, with 10 bases identical to TRBD1. The CDR3 has 20 residues. In germline, CDR1 is LNHNV, CDR2 YYDKDF (reference sequence). V trimming: 1 base; J trimming: 0 bases; junction bases outside the gene matches: 12. The CDR3 region is CATSRASRSGQGDSNQPQHF. CDR3 in DNA: TGTGCCACCAGCAGAGCCAGTCGATCCGGACAGGGGGATAGCAATCAGCCCCAGCATTTT. Using reference TRBV15 and TRBJ1-5 for the parts outside the CDR3, the full variable domain is DAMVIQNPRYQVTQFGKPVTLSCSQTLNHNVMYWYQQKSSQAPKLLFHYYDKDFNNEADTPDNFQSRRPNTSFCFLDIRSPGLGDTAMYLCATSRASRSGQGDSNQPQHFGDGTRLSIL.

In this sample, this clonotype turned up many times. This sequence joins TRBV5-1 and TRBJ2-5; D gene unclear. The CDR3 totals 13 residues. The germline gives CDR1 SGHRS, CDR2 YFSETQ. Trimming shortened V by 7 bases and J by 1 base, and 11 bases separated the two germline ends. CDR3 amino acids: CASRPAAQETQYF. CDR3 bases: TGCGCCAGCCGTCCGGCGGCCCAAGAGACCCAGTACTTC.